What follows are 6 T cell receptor beta chains derived from one specimen sequenced in a study of CD8 T cells in ankylosing spondylitis. TCRdb reprocessed the 5' RACE reads via MiXCR and lists one record per CDR3 protein. The sample consists of about 350,000 distinct CDR3 sequences, approximately 22% of them appearing once. The material sequenced was blood, either unsorted or a sorted T cell fraction (not recorded which). Source of these receptors: a male donor with ankylosing spondylitis or in good health (not recorded which).

This chain connects TRBV20-1 to TRBJ2-7; D is undetermined. The length of the CDR3 is 13 residues. Trimming left V 5 bases short and J 0 bases short, with 11 bases between. Germline CDR1 is DFQATT and CDR2 is SNEGSKA (reference sequence). Here the CDR3 DNA reads TGCAGTGCTGGACGGAGCCACTCCTACGAGCAGTACTTC. Amino acid sequence: CSAGRSHSYEQYF.

This chain connects TRBV7-2 to TRBJ2-1; TRBD2 matches at 8 bases. J gave up 3 bases and V 3 bases, and 1 base lay outside the gene matches. From germline, CDR1 is SGHTA and CDR2 FQGNSA. The CDR3 is 14 residues long. CDR3 region: CASSFSGDYNEQFF. As DNA, the CDR3 is TGTGCCAGCAGCTTTAGCGGGGACTACAATGAGCAGTTCTTC.

This clonotype was detected only a few times. The rearrangement links TRBV12-3 or TRBV12-4 to TRBJ1-2; TRBD1 agrees at 8 bases. V lost 6 bases and J lost 6; bases outside the gene matches: 3. This CDR3 contains 12 residues. The CDR3 DNA reads TGTGCCAGCAGCCAGGGGGCCCATGGCTACACCTTC. Protein product: CASSQGAHGYTF.

This chain joins TRBV18 and TRBJ2-1; D unresolved. The CDR3 extends over 12 amino acids. Trimming cost V 4 bases and J 10 bases, with 11 bases left between them. Germline V gene sequence: CDR1 KGHSH, CDR2 LQKENI. CDR3 sequence reads: CASSLKVGEQFF. Here the CDR3 DNA reads TGTGCCAGCTCACTAAAGGTGGGGGAGCAGTTCTTC.

This clonotype was seen a few times. The rearrangement joins TRBV4-1 to TRBJ1-4, with 7 bases aligning to TRBD1. This CDR3 has 14 amino acids. The germline V gene encodes CDR1 MGHRA and CDR2 YSYEKL. The V segment lost 1 base and the J segment 10 bases; nucleotides outside the gene matches: 6. The CDR3 bases are TGCGCCAGCAGCCAAGTACATCCAGGGGGAAAACTGTTTTTT. Translated, it gives CASSQVHPGGKLFF.

This clonotype was seen more than once but under ten times. This chain joins TRBV14 and TRBJ2-1; D is ambiguous. Germline-derived CDR1 and CDR2 are SGHDN and FVKESK. V lost 0 bases and J 7 bases, leaving 7 bases between the germline ends. This CDR3 has 13 amino acids. The CDR3 loop reads CASSQDTRNEQFF. CDR3 nucleotides: TGTGCCAGCAGCCAAGATACTCGAAATGAGCAGTTCTTC.